The 5 T cell receptor beta chains presented below share a single source sample, sequenced in a study of regulatory T cells in long-lasting Graves disease. As for time point: newly diagnosed GD, antithyroid drugs for less than 3 months. Scientists built the TCR library using RNA that was extracted from PBMCs. Construction of TCR beta libraries relied on iRepertoire HTBI primers and on Arm-PCR targeting CDR3 regions. TCRdb recomputed calls from the multiplex PCR reads with MiXCR, one row per CDR3 protein. This table holds around 480,000 distinct CDR3 sequences, roughly 15% found once. A further study also used this sample, focusing on T cells in Graves' hyperthyroidism and ophthalmopathy.

The specimen comprised peripheral blood mononuclear cells (PBMCs), sampled at new diagnosis, from a patient treated with antithyroid drugs. All receptors come from a woman aged 40 to 65 with Graves disease.

The sample holds a few counts of this clonotype. This rearrangement joins TRBV24-1 to TRBJ2-3; either TRBD1 or TRBD2 may supply D (5 bases each). CDR1 and CDR2 from the germline V gene are KGHDR and SFDVKD. The CDR3 extends over 17 amino acids. The V gene lost 4 bases and the J gene lost 3 bases, with 19 bases spanning the gap. The CDR3 region is CATSDPLRGAGTDTQYF. The DNA for the CDR3 is TGTGCCACCAGTGACCCCCTGCGAGGGGCTGGGACAGATACGCAGTATTTT.

The chain joins TRBV28 to TRBJ2-1, with 7 nucleotides matching TRBD1. The CDR3 contains 15 residues. V lost 6 bases, J lost 5 bases, and 10 bases stayed unmatched. Germline V gives CDR1 MDHEN, CDR2 SYDVKM. The CDR3 DNA follows: TGTGCCAGCAGAGGTGCCGGGACAGTAAACAATGAGCAGTTCTTC. Its translation is CASRGAGTVNNEQFF.

This rearrangement joins TRBV10-3 to TRBJ2-3; unclear D gene. V lost 3 bases and J lost 0, with 1 base in between. The CDR3 runs 12 residues. The germline CDR1 and CDR2 sequences are ENHRY and SYGVKD. CDR3 residues: CAISDSTDTQYF. The DNA of the CDR3 is TGTGCCATCAGTGACAGCACAGATACGCAGTATTTT.

This clonotype was seen a few times. For the CDR3, the DNA is TGCAGTGCCGAAATCGGAGCTGCAACTAATGAAAAACTGTTTTTT. Its protein product is CSAEIGAATNEKLFF. This sequence joins TRBV20-1 and TRBJ1-4; no clear D gene. Germline CDR1 is DFQATT and CDR2 is SNEGSKA (reference sequence). V lost 6 bases to trimming and J lost 0 bases, with 14 bases between them. The CDR3 has 15 residues.

The sample holds many counts of this clonotype. The rearrangement uses TRBV2 and TRBJ2-1, with a possible D match to TRBD1 (5 bases). Germline CDR1 SNHLY, CDR2 FYNNEI. This CDR3 has 14 residues. Trimming removed 6 bases from V and 0 bases from J, with 9 bases in between. This chain's CDR3 is CASSRQNSYNEQFF. CDR3 nucleotide sequence: TGTGCCAGCAGCAGACAGAACTCCTACAATGAGCAGTTCTTC. The complete variable domain, with remaining parts taken from reference TRBV2 and TRBJ2-1, reads EPEVTQTPSHQVTQMGQEVILRCVPISNHLYFYWYRQILGQKVEFLVSFYNNEISEKSEIFDDQFSVERPDGSNFTLKIRSTKLEDSAMYFCASSRQNSYNEQFFGPGTRLTVL.